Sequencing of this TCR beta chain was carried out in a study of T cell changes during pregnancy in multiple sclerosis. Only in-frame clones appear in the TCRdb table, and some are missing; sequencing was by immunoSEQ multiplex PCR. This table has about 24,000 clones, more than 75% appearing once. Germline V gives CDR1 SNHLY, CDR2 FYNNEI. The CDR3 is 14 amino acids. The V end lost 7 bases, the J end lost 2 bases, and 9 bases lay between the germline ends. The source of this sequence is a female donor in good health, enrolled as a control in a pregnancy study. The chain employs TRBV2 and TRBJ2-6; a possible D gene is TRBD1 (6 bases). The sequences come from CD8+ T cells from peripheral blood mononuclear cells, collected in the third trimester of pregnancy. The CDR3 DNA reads TGTGCCAGCACAGGGGAACCTGGGGCCAACGTCCTGACTTTC. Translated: CASTGEPGANVLTF.